The 16 T cell receptor beta chains below come from one sample, sequenced in a study of OX40 agonist ivuxolimab in advanced cancers. Sequenced by immunoSEQ multiplex PCR; TCRdb stores in-frame clones only, minus some. The sample consists of under 150,000 clones, just over 90% of them appearing once. The sequences come from CD4+ or CD8+ T cells sorted from blood, collected in a trial of the OX40 agonist ivuxolimab. The source of these receptors is an adult with an advanced solid tumor such as melanoma, head and neck, liver or kidney cancer.

In the case of this clone: Since the CDR3 does not end with the conserved phenylalanine or tryptophan, this likely comes from a read error. No DNA is shown, since the ends of the CDR3 on it are uncertain; the CDR3 is the one TCRdb lists. This sequence joins TRBV11-2 and TRBJ2-7; the table gives TRBD2 as D, unverified against the DNA. Germline lookup yields CDR1 SGHAT and CDR2 FQNNGV. The CDR3 length is 14 residues, termini included. The CDR3 protein is CASSLDPSGSPLSI.

CDR3 coding DNA: TGTGCCATCAGTGACGAGACAGGGCTCTATGGCTACACCTTC. This sequence encodes CAISDETGLYGYTF. This chain links TRBV10-3 with TRBJ1-2, with 7 nucleotides matching TRBD1. CDR1 ENHRY and CDR2 SYGVKD come from the germline V gene. The CDR3 extends over 14 amino acids. Trimming cost V 3 bases and J 4 bases; bases outside gene matches: 5.

The V call is TRBV27, the J call TRBJ2-3, with a possible D match to TRBD2 (6 bases). This CDR3 is 13 amino acids long. The germline V gene has CDR1 MNHEY and CDR2 SMNVEV (reference sequence). Trimming removed 3 bases at V and 6 bases at J, with 10 bases between. The CDR3 region is CASSLSSGDTQYF. The CDR3, as DNA: TGTGCCAGCAGTTTGAGTAGCGGCGATACGCAGTATTTT.

This rearrangement joins TRBV9 to TRBJ1-4; 7 bases fit TRBD1. The CDR3 has 14 amino acids. CDR1 SGDLS and CDR2 YYNGEE come from the germline V gene. With 0 bases clipped from V and 8 bases from J, the junction kept 4 bases outside the gene matches. The CDR3 nucleotides read TGTGCCAGCAGCGTAGCCCAGGGGGGAGAAAAACTGTTTTTT. Amino acids: CASSVAQGGEKLFF.

The chain recombines TRBV7-9 with TRBJ2-7; D is undetermined. Germline CDR1 and CDR2: SEHNR and FQNEAQ (reference sequence). V was shortened by 8 bases and J by 4 bases, with 21 bases between the two germline ends. This CDR3 spans 15 amino acids. The CDR3 nucleotides are TGTGCCAGCTCGGCCCCCTCCCACATTGGTTACGAGCAGTACTTC. Translation gives CASSAPSHIGYEQYF.

This clone appeared a single time. The V call is TRBV27, the J call TRBJ1-4; D call uncertain. The germline gives CDR1 MNHEY, CDR2 SMNVEV (reference sequence). V was pared by 4 bases and J by 4 bases, with 7 bases between. CDR3 size: 13 residues. CDR3 protein: CASSSADNEKLFF. In DNA form, the CDR3 reads TGTGCCAGCAGTTCGGCAGATAATGAAAAACTGTTTTTT.

This chain connects TRBV2 to TRBJ1-5, with TRBD1 identical over 8 bases. Per the germline V gene, CDR1 is SNHLY and CDR2 is FYNNEI. This CDR3 has 14 amino acids. The V gene end was trimmed by 4 bases and the J gene end by 6 bases; junction bases not matched to a gene: 5. CDR3 loop: CASSGTGRGQPQHF. For the CDR3, the DNA is TGTGCCAGCAGTGGGACAGGGCGAGGTCAGCCCCAGCATTTT. The entire variable domain, with the rest obtained from reference TRBV2 and TRBJ1-5, is as follows: EPEVTQTPSHQVTQMGQEVILRCVPISNHLYFYWYRQILGQKVEFLVSFYNNEISEKSEIFDDQFSVERPDGSNFTLKIRSTKLEDSAMYFCASSGTGRGQPQHFGDGTRLSIL.

V usage is TRBV5-1 and J usage is TRBJ2-1; TRBD2 matches 13 bases. CDR3 length: 19 amino acids. Trimming took 0 bases from V and 9 from J; bases not matched to a gene: 15. Germline assignment: CDR1 SGHRS and CDR2 YFSETQ. The CDR3 reads CASSLVSGQGGLAGAEQFF. CDR3 DNA: TGCGCCAGCAGCTTGGTGTCCGGACAGGGAGGACTAGCGGGAGCTGAGCAGTTCTTC.

The rearrangement uses TRBV5-4 and TRBJ2-7; tentatively, D is TRBD1 or TRBD2 (5 bases each). This CDR3 has 16 residues. CDR1 is SGHNT, CDR2 YYREEE, per germline (reference sequence). V lost 4 bases and J 0 bases, leaving 17 bases between the germline ends. CDR3 residues: CASSPAAGSLSYEQYF. In nucleotides, the CDR3 is TGTGCCAGCAGCCCTGCGGCAGGGAGCCTCTCCTACGAGCAGTACTTC. The entire variable domain, with the rest obtained from reference TRBV5-4 and TRBJ2-7, is as follows: ETGVTQSPTHLIKTRGQQVTLRCSSQSGHNTVSWYQQALGQGPQFIFQYYREEENGRGNFPPRFSGLQFPNYSSELNVNALELDDSALYLCASSPAAGSLSYEQYFGPGTRLTVT.

Here the CDR3 reads CSARMLSTQYF. CDR3 nucleotide sequence: TGCAGTGCTAGAATGTTGAGTACGCAGTATTTT. The V call is TRBV20-1, the J call TRBJ2-3; D not certain. The CDR3 has 11 residues. Looked up from germline, CDR1 is DFQATT and CDR2 is SNEGSKA (reference sequence). The germline V and J ends were trimmed by 2 bases and 8 bases, with 8 bases remaining between them.

Details on this clone: At the DNA level, this CDR3 is encoded by other sequences in the same sample as well. The chain uses TRBV7-9 and TRBJ2-7; D not resolved. Trimming stripped 5 bases from V and 3 bases from J, with 5 bases between. This CDR3 contains 11 residues. Germline CDR1 reads SEHNR; CDR2 reads FQNEAQ (reference sequence). The CDR3 nucleotides are TGTGCCAGCAGCCCAGGCTACGAGCAGTACTTC. Amino acid sequence: CASSPGYEQYF.

The V call is TRBV2, the J call TRBJ1-5, with D perhaps matching TRBD1 (5 bases). The V gene's germline CDR1 is SNHLY and CDR2 FYNNEI. This CDR3 has 15 residues. Trimming stripped 4 bases from V and 6 bases from J, with 16 bases between. CDR3 in amino acids: CASSGFLGVGQPQHF. DNA for the CDR3: TGTGCCAGCAGTGGGTTTCTGGGGGTTGGTCAGCCCCAGCATTTT.

The chain employs TRBV6-1 and TRBJ2-1; 12 bases align to TRBD2. V shed 4 bases, J shed 4 bases, and the junction held 5 bases outside the gene matches. Germline loops: CDR1 MNHNS, CDR2 SASEGT. This CDR3 is built from 16 residues. The CDR3 coding sequence is TGTGCCAGCAGTGGACTCCTAGCGGGAGGGTACAATGAGCAGTTCTTC. Translated: CASSGLLAGGYNEQFF.

This chain connects TRBV7-2 to TRBJ2-3; D unclear. Germline CDR1 SGHTA, CDR2 FQGNSA. V was trimmed by 3 bases and J by 4 bases, leaving 8 bases between them. This CDR3 spans 13 amino acids. The CDR3 reads CASSFRFPDTQYF. The CDR3 region has the DNA TGTGCCAGCAGCTTCCGGTTCCCAGATACGCAGTATTTT.

V is TRBV27 and J is TRBJ1-1, with D maybe TRBD1 (6 bases). This CDR3 comprises 12 residues. Between the trimmed V and J ends, which lost 10 bases and 5 bases, there was a span of 14 bases. CDR1 and CDR2 from the germline V gene are MNHEY and SMNVEV (reference sequence). The DNA of the CDR3 is TGTGCCACCACCAGGGGAAGGACTGAAGCTTTCTTT. Protein sequence: CATTRGRTEAFF.

The gene calls are TRBV6-1 and TRBJ2-7; D possibly matches TRBD1 or TRBD2 (5 bases each). The germline V and J ends were trimmed by 8 bases and 6 bases, with 14 bases remaining between them. Germline values: CDR1 MNHNS, CDR2 SASEGT. CDR3 length: 12 residues. Written as DNA, the CDR3 is TGTGCCAGCCGCGACGGGGCTGGCGAGCAGTACTTC. Protein product: CASRDGAGEQYF.